The 16 T cell receptor beta chains below were found in one sample sequenced in a study of blood T cell repertoires in COVID-19. The assay was immunoSEQ multiplex PCR, and TCRdb's table has in-frame clones only and misses some. The sample has 150,000 or so clones, roughly 80% seen once. The sample comprised peripheral blood. The receptors here all came from a woman in her fifties or sixties with acute or convalescent COVID-19.

CDR3 nucleotides: TGTGCCAGCAGCCGACGACGGGTGGTGTGCTATGGCTACACCTTC. This codes for CASSRRRVVCYGYTF. The genes are TRBV11-3 and TRBJ1-2; D unclear. With 5 bases removed from V and 4 bases from J, the gap between germline ends came to 17 bases. The CDR3 totals 15 residues. Germline CDR1 and CDR2: SGHNT and YENEEA.

This sequence joins TRBV20-1 and TRBJ2-5; a possible D gene is TRBD2 (5 bases). This CDR3 spans 14 amino acids. Germline assignment: CDR1 DFQATT and CDR2 SNEGSKA (reference sequence). Trimming removed 3 bases from V and 7 bases from J, with 18 bases in between. The CDR3 loop reads CSASEGLGDGTQYF. The CDR3 DNA reads TGCAGTGCTAGTGAAGGACTTGGGGATGGGACCCAGTACTTC.

V gene TRBV6-5 combines with J gene TRBJ1-1; D ambiguous. Trimming stripped 4 bases from V and 3 bases from J, with 9 bases between. Germline V gives CDR1 MNHEY, CDR2 SVGAGI. The CDR3 contains 13 residues. DNA for the CDR3: TGTGCCAGCAGTTTTGAGTTGGACACTGAAGCTTTCTTT. Amino acids: CASSFELDTEAFF.

The gene calls are TRBV9 and TRBJ2-7; no firm D call. Germline loops: CDR1 SGDLS, CDR2 YYNGEE. V lost 0 bases and J 7 bases, leaving 5 bases between the germline ends. The CDR3 has 11 amino acids. The CDR3 loop reads CASSVVVEQYV. CDR3 sequence (DNA): TGTGCCAGCAGCGTAGTCGTTGAGCAGTACGTC.

The J gene is TRBJ1-1, the V gene TRBV27; possibly TRBD1 for D (6 bases). V lost 6 bases and J 4 bases, leaving 12 bases between the germline ends. There are 13 residues in the CDR3. The germline V gene encodes CDR1 MNHEY and CDR2 SMNVEV (reference sequence). CDR3 in DNA: TGTGCCAGCAGCGGACAGAAAATCACTGAAGCTTTCTTT. Amino acid sequence: CASSGQKITEAFF.

The chain recombines TRBV30 with TRBJ1-3, with D hard to call. Trimming cost V 2 bases and J 2 bases, with 7 bases left between them. The CDR3 has 13 residues. Germline V gene sequence: CDR1 GTSNPN, CDR2 SVGIG (reference sequence). CDR3 residues: CAWSLGPGNTIYF. DNA of the CDR3: TGTGCCTGGAGTTTGGGCCCTGGAAACACCATATATTTT.

The gene calls are TRBV27 and TRBJ2-7; 11 positions agree with TRBD1. V shed 4 bases and J 5 bases; nucleotides not matched to a gene: 16. The CDR3 length is 18 residues. CDR1 and CDR2 from the germline V gene are MNHEY and SMNVEV (reference sequence). The CDR3 here is CASSSPVGTGGYSDEQYF. The CDR3 DNA follows: TGTGCCAGCAGTTCACCCGTCGGGACAGGGGGTTATAGCGACGAGCAGTACTTC.

This chain joins TRBV28 and TRBJ1-1; D uncertain. Germline V gene data show CDR1 as MDHEN and CDR2 as SYDVKM. V was shortened by 7 bases and J by 2 bases, with 8 bases between the two germline ends. The CDR3 loop spans 12 amino acids. Written as DNA, the CDR3 is TGTGCCAGCACCAATAGAAACACTGAAGCTTTCTTT. It encodes CASTNRNTEAFF.

This chain joins TRBV5-1 and TRBJ2-1, with 7 positions matching TRBD2. Germline V gene data show CDR1 as SGHRS and CDR2 as YFSETQ. The CDR3 is made up of 15 amino acids. Unmatched junction bases numbered 7, after V lost 4 bases and J lost 3 bases. DNA for the CDR3: TGCGCCAGCAGCCTGGACGGGGGGAACTACAATGAGCAGTTCTTC. The encoded protein is CASSLDGGNYNEQFF.

The chain has TRBV7-2 and TRBJ2-4; the match to TRBD1 covers 7 bases. V lost 6 bases, J lost 2 bases, and 7 bases stayed unmatched. The germline V gene has CDR1 SGHTA and CDR2 FQGNSA. This CDR3 region has 15 residues. CDR3 residues: CASRRNRGSKNIQYF. The CDR3 bases are TGTGCCAGCAGGAGAAACAGGGGTTCCAAAAACATTCAGTACTTC.

This clone has only a few counts. The chain employs TRBV4-1 and TRBJ1-6; 9 bases agree with TRBD1. The germline gives CDR1 MGHRA, CDR2 YSYEKL. The V and J ends lost 1 base and 7 bases, in that order; junction bases with no gene match: 5. The CDR3 length is 16 residues. The chain's CDR3 is CASSQGPDRGNSPLHF. The CDR3 coding sequence is TGCGCCAGCAGCCAAGGCCCGGACAGGGGAAATTCACCCCTCCACTTT.

This clone has only one observation. The V gene is TRBV19, the J gene TRBJ2-7; 10 bases agree with TRBD1. Germline CDR1 reads LNHDA; CDR2 reads SQIVND (reference sequence). This CDR3 has 15 amino acids. The junction had 6 bases not matched to a gene; V was cut back by 3 bases and J by 4 bases. The CDR3 is CASSIPGQGRYEQYF. The CDR3 DNA sequence: TGTGCCAGTAGTATCCCGGGACAGGGGCGTTACGAGCAGTACTTC.

V and J are TRBV4-1 and TRBJ2-1, with a weak D call TRBD2 (5 bases). The V gene lost 4 bases and the J gene lost 9 bases, with 25 bases spanning the gap. Germline CDR1 reads MGHRA; CDR2 reads YSYEKL. The CDR3 is 17 amino acids. CDR3 amino acids: CASSPPDSPMILVEQFF. In DNA, the CDR3 is TGCGCCAGCAGCCCGCCGGACTCCCCCATGATCTTGGTTGAGCAGTTCTTC.

This chain uses TRBV6-6 with TRBJ1-5; possibly TRBD1 for D (5 bases). CDR3 length equals 15 residues. Trimming took 8 bases from V and 6 from J, leaving 20 bases between them. Germline V lookup: CDR1 MNHNY, CDR2 SVGAGI (reference sequence). The CDR3 spells CASSSGGSRGQPQHF. CDR3 nucleotide sequence: TGTGCCAGCTCCTCCGGGGGTTCTCGGGGTCAGCCCCAGCATTTT.

This chain uses TRBV10-3 with TRBJ1-1; 8 nucleotides agree with TRBD1. The CDR3 has 15 residues. The germline gives CDR1 ENHRY, CDR2 SYGVKD. With V trimmed by 5 bases and J by 3 bases, 8 bases remained unmatched. CDR3 coding DNA: TGTGCCATCAGTCGGACAGGGATGGAGGACACTGAAGCTTTCTTT. Translated: CAISRTGMEDTEAFF.

A remark on this clone: Other DNA sequences of this sample code for an identical CDR3. The CDR3 protein is CASRQDSYGYTF. CDR3 in DNA: TGCGCCAGCAGACAAGACAGCTATGGCTACACCTTC. The chain joins TRBV5-1 to TRBJ1-2, with D possibly being TRBD1 (5 bases). Germline CDR1 and CDR2: SGHRS and YFSETQ. This CDR3 has 12 residues. The V gene lost 5 bases and the J gene lost 4 bases, with 9 bases spanning the gap.